Presented here are 16 T cell receptor beta chains from one specimen sequenced in a study of PD-1 blockade in classical Hodgkin lymphoma. Patients all relapsed after autologous stem cell transplantation, and there was variation in brentuximab vedotin exposure. Data came from immunoSEQ multiplex PCR; TCRdb stores just in-frame clones and leaves some out. This sample has 90,000 to 120,000 clones, with roughly nine tenths found just once. This material consisted of peripheral blood mononuclear cells (PBMCs), taken before the second cycle of nivolumab. The receptors stem from a human donor with classical Hodgkin lymphoma.

As to this clone: Sequence at one end of the junction differs from germline and may be a read error. This chain uses TRBV5-1 with TRBJ2-7, with TRBD1 matching over 8 bases. The CDR3 covers 13 residues. Per germline, CDR1 SGHRS and CDR2 YFSETQ. The chain's CDR3 is CATSPTGAYEQYF. DNA for the CDR3: TGCGCCACCAGCCCGACAGGGGCCTACGAGCAGTACTTC.

This clone was found a few times. CDR3 nucleotides: TGCGCCAGCAGCCCTGGGGGTAGGGTAATTAGGGGAAACACCATATATTTT. This codes for CASSPGGRVIRGNTIYF. The chain employs TRBV4-1 and TRBJ1-3; D may be TRBD1 (5 bases). The CDR3 has 17 residues. V was shortened by 4 bases and J by 4 bases, with 20 bases between the two germline ends. Germline V gives CDR1 MGHRA, CDR2 YSYEKL.

This rearrangement joins TRBV5-4 to TRBJ2-1; TRBD2 matches 11 bases. The CDR3 is 16 amino acids. The J segment lost 8 bases and the V segment lost 3 bases, leaving 10 bases of the junction unmatched. From germline, CDR1 is SGHNT and CDR2 YYREEE (reference sequence). The CDR3 region is CASSSEFGLAGYEQFF. DNA of the CDR3: TGTGCCAGCAGCTCGGAATTTGGACTAGCGGGTTATGAGCAGTTCTTC.

The chain carries TRBV6-5 and TRBJ1-2; D unresolved. CDR3 length: 13 amino acids. V was pared by 7 bases and J by 2 bases, with 11 bases between. Germline values: CDR1 MNHEY, CDR2 SVGAGI. CDR3 protein: CASTVGENYGYTF. The CDR3 region has the DNA TGTGCCAGCACCGTGGGAGAGAACTATGGCTACACCTTC.

V is TRBV30 and J is TRBJ1-2; 7 bases agree with TRBD1. Per the germline V gene, CDR1 is GTSNPN and CDR2 is SVGIG (reference sequence). The CDR3 is 18 residues long. Trimming cost V 3 bases and J 4 bases; bases outside gene matches: 20. The CDR3 sequence: CAWRDLGGMAFRPYGYTF. The CDR3 region has the DNA TGTGCCTGGAGAGACCTAGGGGGCATGGCCTTTCGCCCCTATGGCTACACCTTC. The full variable domain, completed using reference TRBV30 and TRBJ1-2, is SQTIHQWPATLVQPVGSPLSLECTVEGTSNPNLYWYRQAAGRGLQLLFYSVGIGQISSEVPQNLSASRPQDRQFILSSKKLLLSDSGFYLCAWRDLGGMAFRPYGYTFGSGTRLTVV.

This chain uses TRBV4-2 with TRBJ1-2; 10 bases line up with TRBD1. With 5 bases clipped from V and 2 bases from J, the junction kept 2 bases outside the gene matches. The CDR3 is made up of 14 amino acids. CDR1 and CDR2 (germline): LGHNA, YNFKEQ. The CDR3 DNA reads TGTGCCAGCAGCGCGGGACAGGGGAACTATGGCTACACCTTC. Its translation is CASSAGQGNYGYTF.

This chain connects TRBV7-8 to TRBJ1-1; tentative D call: TRBD1 (5 bases). The V gene lost 1 base and the J gene lost 4 bases, with 13 bases spanning the gap. This CDR3 spans 15 amino acids. In germline, CDR1 is SGHVS, CDR2 FQNEAQ. The CDR3 DNA follows: TGTGCCAGCAGCTTAGGAGGGGCTGGGGTCACTGAAGCTTTCTTT. It codes for CASSLGGAGVTEAFF.

This clone was detected once. The chain recombines TRBV7-6 with TRBJ1-1; D is ambiguous. V lost 0 bases to trimming and J lost 4 bases, with 9 bases between them. Germline loops: CDR1 SGHVS, CDR2 FNYEAQ. This CDR3 spans 14 amino acids. The CDR3 region has the DNA TGTGCCAGCAGCTTAGCTACCTCAGGCACTGAAGCTTTCTTT. Translating it yields CASSLATSGTEAFF.

The chain combines TRBV7-2 with TRBJ2-1, with unresolved D. Germline V lookup: CDR1 SGHTA, CDR2 FQGNSA. V lost 1 base to trimming and J lost 0 bases, with 4 bases between them. The CDR3 has 14 amino acids. CDR3 DNA sequence: TGTGCCAGCAGCTTAGACAGCTCCTACAATGAGCAGTTCTTC. Its translation: CASSLDSSYNEQFF.

The chain uses TRBV15 and TRBJ2-5, with D perhaps matching TRBD2 (6 bases). Trimming took off 3 bases at V and 5 bases at J, with 19 bases between the two ends. Germline CDR1 is LNHNV and CDR2 is YYDKDF (reference sequence). This CDR3 contains 16 residues. The CDR3 nucleotides are TGTGCCACCAGCAGGGGAGAGGCCGGGGCGGGGGAGACCCAGTACTTC. This sequence encodes CATSRGEAGAGETQYF.

The rearrangement links TRBV19 to TRBJ1-4; TRBD1 might be the D (5 bases). V lost 10 bases, J lost 8 bases, and 17 bases lay in between. CDR1 and CDR2 (germline): LNHDA, SQIVND (reference sequence). The CDR3 runs 13 residues. The CDR3 sequence: CATGRGTGEKLFF. The CDR3 region has the DNA TGTGCCACTGGGAGGGGCACGGGCGAAAAACTGTTTTTT.

This clone was recorded only once. The chain combines TRBV6-6 with TRBJ2-3; 11 positions agree with TRBD2. Per the germline V gene, CDR1 is MNHNY and CDR2 is SVGAGI (reference sequence). This CDR3 spans 15 amino acids. V gave up 4 bases and J gave up 4 bases; unmatched junction bases: 4. CDR3 amino acids: CASSSSGRKPDTQYF. CDR3 DNA sequence: TGTGCCAGCAGTTCTAGCGGGAGGAAGCCAGATACGCAGTATTTT.

This chain uses TRBV19 with TRBJ1-1; 10 positions match TRBD1. Germline trimming cut 11 bases from V and 1 base from J; bases unmatched to any gene: 13. Germline-derived CDR1 and CDR2 are LNHDA and SQIVND (reference sequence). This CDR3 has 16 residues. The CDR3 coding sequence is TGTGCCGCCCGGGACAGGGGATCGTCGAAGAACACTGAAGCTTTCTTT. The encoded protein is CAARDRGSSKNTEAFF.

The chain uses TRBV5-1 and TRBJ1-2; a weak D match, TRBD1 (6 bases). Germline CDR1 reads SGHRS; CDR2 reads YFSETQ. The CDR3 runs to 14 residues. V was clipped by 4 bases and J by 0 bases, with 10 bases between them. CDR3 amino acids: CASSPDSSNYGYTF. CDR3 DNA: TGCGCCAGCAGCCCGGACAGTTCTAACTATGGCTACACCTTC.

This chain uses TRBV2 with TRBJ1-1; no clear D. The V gene lost 5 bases and the J gene lost 6 bases, with 19 bases spanning the gap. The CDR3 sequence is 15 residues long. CDR1 is SNHLY, CDR2 FYNNEI, per germline. The DNA for the CDR3 is TGTGCCAGCAGTCCTAGCGGGATAGGGTTGCCTGAAGCTTTCTTT. This translates into CASSPSGIGLPEAFF.

The CDR3 here is CASSWGGDGYTF. CDR3 coding DNA: TGTGCCAGCAGTTGGGGGGGGGATGGCTACACCTTC. V and J are TRBV6-6 and TRBJ1-2; D possibly corresponds to TRBD1 (5 bases). The V gene's germline CDR1 is MNHNY and CDR2 SVGAGI (reference sequence). This CDR3 has 12 amino acids. Trimming removed 4 bases at V and 6 bases at J, with 9 bases between.